The rows below give T cell receptor beta chains drawn from one sample of a study of T cells in Graves' hyperthyroidism and ophthalmopathy. TCRdb fed the multiplex PCR reads into MiXCR, producing one record per CDR3 protein. The sample shows 370,000 or so distinct CDR3 sequences, roughly 14% of them seen only once. The sequencing input was blood. The receptors were sampled from a young man with Graves' hyperthyroidism that later progressed to Graves' ophthalmopathy. Both conserved end residues are trimmed from each CDR3.

>TRBV5-1|TRBJ1-1
ASSWDRGVTEAF
>TRBV11-3|TRBJ1-2
ASSLTQALYGYT
>TRBV19|TRBJ2-2
ASSSWTSGGAVTGELF
>TRBV5-1|TRBJ2-5
ASSPGTGLQETQY
>TRBV20-1|TRBJ2-7
SAPLSSSGTYEQY
>TRBV2|TRBJ1-2
ASRGRDRGFYGYT
>TRBV20-1|TRBJ2-1
SAPGQTYNEQF
>TRBV20-1|TRBJ2-1
SVPQGTSSYNEQF
>TRBV3-1|TRBJ2-1
ASSQDWGSSYNEQF
>TRBV4-2|TRBJ1-1
ASSSFEGSTEAF
>TRBV6-6|TRBJ2-1
ASSYLQDREYNEQF
>TRBV28|TRBJ1-5
ASSFGEGLSNQPQH
>TRBV29-1|TRBJ1-2
SVEFRLSTYGYT
>TRBV5-1|TRBJ2-7
ASRLRELTYEQY
>TRBV4-1|TRBJ2-2
ASSQVLDVGELF
>TRBV2|TRBJ1-2
ASSGRGYT
>TRBV6-5|TRBJ1-1
ASSYQGAMPNTEAF
>TRBV5-1|TRBJ1-1
ASSLGFGNTEAF
>TRBV7-9|TRBJ2-7
ASSPPRGTYEQY
>TRBV29-1|TRBJ2-5
SVGGGLETQY
>TRBV6-1|TRBJ2-5
ASGERTGGPRETQY
>TRBV6-2/TRBV6-3|TRBJ1-5
ASSYGHNQPQH
>TRBV15|TRBJ2-3
ATGGGTDTQY
>TRBV28|TRBJ1-5
ASSLPDRAYQPQH
>TRBV7-9|TRBJ1-2
ASSLAVGTGHGYT
>TRBV2|TRBJ1-6
ASSVAEYNSPLH
>TRBV28|TRBJ1-4
ASSLWQDFEKLF
>TRBV20-1|TRBJ2-1
SARDFKRGASNEQF
>TRBV28|TRBJ2-2
ASSSGRTGELF
>TRBV6-1|TRBJ2-1
ASSLTPSGNEQF
>TRBV11-3|TRBJ2-3
ASSFERGGLVTDTQY
>TRBV19|TRBJ2-7
ASSKASGGYEQY
>TRBV20-1|TRBJ2-1
SARDPQRGDNEQF
>TRBV7-9|TRBJ1-2
ASSASGQGAWGYT
>TRBV11-3|TRBJ2-2
ASGEETGELF
>TRBV6-5|TRBJ2-2
ASSYRRPGELF
>TRBV11-2|TRBJ2-5
ASRRTSGYQETQY
>TRBV4-2|TRBJ2-7
ASSQETNRVYEQY
>TRBV3-1|TRBJ1-2
ASEDSTLRDRANYGYT
>TRBV5-1|TRBJ1-6
ASSSGHGDYNSPLH